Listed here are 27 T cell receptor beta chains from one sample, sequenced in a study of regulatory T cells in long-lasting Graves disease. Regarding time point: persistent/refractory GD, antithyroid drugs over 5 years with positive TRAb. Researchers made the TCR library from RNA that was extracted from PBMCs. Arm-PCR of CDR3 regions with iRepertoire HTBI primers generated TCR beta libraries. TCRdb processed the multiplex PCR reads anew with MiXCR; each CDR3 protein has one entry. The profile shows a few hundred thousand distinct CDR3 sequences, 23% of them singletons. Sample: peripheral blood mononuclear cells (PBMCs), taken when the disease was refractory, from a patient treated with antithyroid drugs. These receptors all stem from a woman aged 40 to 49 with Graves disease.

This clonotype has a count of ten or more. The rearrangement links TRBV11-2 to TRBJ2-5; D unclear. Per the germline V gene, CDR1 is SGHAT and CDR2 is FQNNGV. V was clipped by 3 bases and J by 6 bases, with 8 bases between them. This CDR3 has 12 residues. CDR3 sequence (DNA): TGTGCCAGCAGCTTGGGCTCAAAGACCCAGTACTTC. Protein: CASSLGSKTQYF. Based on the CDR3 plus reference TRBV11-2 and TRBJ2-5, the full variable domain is EAGVAQSPRYKIIEKRQSVAFWCNPISGHATLYWYQQILGQGPKLLIQFQNNGVVDDSQLPKDRFSAERLKGVDSTLKIQPAKLEDSAVYLCASSLGSKTQYFGPGTRLLVL.

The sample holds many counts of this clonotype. CDR3 DNA: TGTGCCTGTACCGGGACCGACACTGGGGCCAACGTCCTGACTTTC. Its translation is CACTGTDTGANVLTF. This chain links TRBV7-8 with TRBJ2-6; D tentatively fits TRBD1 or TRBD2 (5 bases each). Germline V gives CDR1 SGHVS, CDR2 FQNEAQ. The V and J ends lost 11 bases and 2 bases respectively, with 16 bases between them. The CDR3 contains 15 residues.

CDR3 region: CASSKGRVAKNIQYF. CDR3 DNA sequence: TGTGCCAGTAGTAAAGGCAGGGTGGCCAAAAACATTCAGTACTTC. This rearrangement joins TRBV19 to TRBJ2-4; D might be TRBD1 (5 bases). The CDR3 has 15 residues. Germline CDR1 is LNHDA and CDR2 is SQIVND (reference sequence). V was cut by 4 bases and J by 1 base, with 11 bases left in between.

The CDR3 protein is CASSLRREAKNIQYF. CDR3 nucleotides: TGTGCCAGCAGCTTACGACGGGAGGCCAAAAACATTCAGTACTTC. J is TRBJ2-4 and V is TRBV11-2; the D gene is possibly TRBD2 (6 bases). The CDR3 is 15 amino acids. V was pared by 2 bases and J by 1 base, with 9 bases between. Germline V gene lookup returns CDR1 SGHAT and CDR2 FQNNGV.

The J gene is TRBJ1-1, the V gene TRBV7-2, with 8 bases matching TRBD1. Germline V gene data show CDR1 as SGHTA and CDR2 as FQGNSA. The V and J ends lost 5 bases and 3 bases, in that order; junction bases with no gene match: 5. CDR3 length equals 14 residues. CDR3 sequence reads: CASSRDRRDTEAFF. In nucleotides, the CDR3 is TGTGCCAGCAGCCGGGACAGGAGGGACACTGAAGCTTTCTTT.

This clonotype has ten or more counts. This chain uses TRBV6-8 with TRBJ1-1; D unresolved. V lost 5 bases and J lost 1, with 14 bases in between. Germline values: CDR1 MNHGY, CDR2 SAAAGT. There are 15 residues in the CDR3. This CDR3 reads CASSPKDGRNTEAFF. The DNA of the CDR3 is TGTGCCAGCAGTCCGAAGGACGGACGGAACACTGAAGCTTTCTTT.

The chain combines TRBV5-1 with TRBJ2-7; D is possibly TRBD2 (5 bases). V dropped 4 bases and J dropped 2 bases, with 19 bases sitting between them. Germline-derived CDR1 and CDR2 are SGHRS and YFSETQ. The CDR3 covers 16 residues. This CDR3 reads CASSLDSESGTYEQYF. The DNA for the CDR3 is TGCGCCAGCAGCCTGGATTCTGAGTCCGGGACCTACGAGCAGTACTTC.

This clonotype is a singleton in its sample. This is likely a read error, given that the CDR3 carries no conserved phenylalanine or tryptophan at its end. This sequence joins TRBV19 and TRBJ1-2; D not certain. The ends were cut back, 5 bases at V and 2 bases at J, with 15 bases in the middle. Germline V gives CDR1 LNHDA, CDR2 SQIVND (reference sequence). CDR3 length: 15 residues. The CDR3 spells CASSDPPTSNYGYTC. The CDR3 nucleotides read TGTGCCAGTAGTGACCCACCGACCTCCAACTATGGCTACACCTGC.

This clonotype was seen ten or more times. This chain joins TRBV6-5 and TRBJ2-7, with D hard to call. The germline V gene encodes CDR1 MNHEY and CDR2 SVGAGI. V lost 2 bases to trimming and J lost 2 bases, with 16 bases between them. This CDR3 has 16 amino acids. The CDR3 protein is CASSYADFGQTYEQYF. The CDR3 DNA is TGTGCCAGCAGTTACGCCGATTTCGGCCAGACCTACGAGCAGTACTTC.

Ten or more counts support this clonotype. DNA for the CDR3: TGCAGTGCTAATGGTCATGAGGGCACTGAAGCTTTCTTT. Its translation: CSANGHEGTEAFF. This sequence joins TRBV20-1 and TRBJ1-1; D call uncertain. The CDR3 is 13 residues long. V was cut by 4 bases and J by 4 bases, with 13 bases left in between. Germline CDR1 DFQATT, CDR2 SNEGSKA (reference sequence).

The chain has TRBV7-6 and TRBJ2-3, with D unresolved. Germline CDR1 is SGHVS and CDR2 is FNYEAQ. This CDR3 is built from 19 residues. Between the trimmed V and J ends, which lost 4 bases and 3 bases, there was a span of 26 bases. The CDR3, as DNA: TGTGCCAGCAGCTCGACCCCTCCTCCGGCCGATGGGTTTACAGATACGCAGTATTTT. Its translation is CASSSTPPPADGFTDTQYF.

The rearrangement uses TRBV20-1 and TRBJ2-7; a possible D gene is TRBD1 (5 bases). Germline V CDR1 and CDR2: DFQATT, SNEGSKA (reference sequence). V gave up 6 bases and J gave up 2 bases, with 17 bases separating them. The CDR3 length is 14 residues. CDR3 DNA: TGCAGTGCGCTCAGGTTGGACAAGGCCTACGAGCAGTACTTC. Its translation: CSALRLDKAYEQYF.

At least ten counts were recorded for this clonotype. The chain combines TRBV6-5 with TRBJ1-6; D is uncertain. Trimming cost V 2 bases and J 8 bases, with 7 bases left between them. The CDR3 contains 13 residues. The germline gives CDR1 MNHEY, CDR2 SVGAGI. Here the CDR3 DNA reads TGTGCCAGCAGTTACGGAAGGGATTCACCCCTCCACTTT. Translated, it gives CASSYGRDSPLHF.

Written as DNA, the CDR3 is TGTGCCAGCAGCCCCTGGGGGACTGGAGCCTACGAGCAGTACTTC. Amino acids: CASSPWGTGAYEQYF. The genes are TRBV5-4 and TRBJ2-7; possibly TRBD2 for D (6 bases). The CDR3 is 15 amino acids. Germline V CDR1 and CDR2: SGHNT, YYREEE (reference sequence). V lost 4 bases, J lost 2 bases, and 16 bases lay in between. Full variable domain (remainder filled in from reference TRBV5-4 and TRBJ2-7): ETGVTQSPTHLIKTRGQQVTLRCSSQSGHNTVSWYQQALGQGPQFIFQYYREEENGRGNFPPRFSGLQFPNYSSELNVNALELDDSALYLCASSPWGTGAYEQYFGPGTRLTVT.

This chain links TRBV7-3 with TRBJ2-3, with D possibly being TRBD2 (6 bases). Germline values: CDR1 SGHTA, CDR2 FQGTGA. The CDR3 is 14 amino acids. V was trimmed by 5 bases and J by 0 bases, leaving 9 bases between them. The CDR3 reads CASSPGTSTDTQYF. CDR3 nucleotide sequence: TGTGCCAGCAGCCCCGGGACTAGCACAGATACGCAGTATTTT.

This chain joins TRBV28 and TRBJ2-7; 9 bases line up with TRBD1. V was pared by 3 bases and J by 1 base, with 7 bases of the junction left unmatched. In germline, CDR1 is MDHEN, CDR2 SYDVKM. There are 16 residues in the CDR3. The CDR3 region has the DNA TGTGCCAGCAGTTTGGGCATGGGGACAGGGTCCTACGAGCAGTACTTC. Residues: CASSLGMGTGSYEQYF.

The CDR3: CASSFSGMNTEAFF. The CDR3 DNA reads as TGTGCCAGCAGTTTTTCAGGGATGAACACTGAAGCTTTCTTT. The chain joins TRBV28 to TRBJ1-1; D perhaps matches TRBD1 (5 bases). This CDR3 comprises 14 residues. CDR1 is MDHEN and CDR2 is SYDVKM in the germline V gene. With 3 bases removed from V and 0 bases from J, the gap between germline ends came to 8 bases.

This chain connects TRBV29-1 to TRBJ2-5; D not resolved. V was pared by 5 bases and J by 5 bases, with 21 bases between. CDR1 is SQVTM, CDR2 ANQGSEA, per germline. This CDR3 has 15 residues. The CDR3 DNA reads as TGCAGCGTTCAAGTCACCTTCTTCCCCGGTGAGACCCAGTACTTC. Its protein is CSVQVTFFPGETQYF.

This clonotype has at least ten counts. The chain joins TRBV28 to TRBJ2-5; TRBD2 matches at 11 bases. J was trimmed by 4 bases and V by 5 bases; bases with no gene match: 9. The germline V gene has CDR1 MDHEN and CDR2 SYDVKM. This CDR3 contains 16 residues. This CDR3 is CASSGSSGRASETQYF. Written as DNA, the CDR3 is TGTGCCAGCAGTGGAAGTAGCGGGAGGGCCTCAGAGACCCAGTACTTC.

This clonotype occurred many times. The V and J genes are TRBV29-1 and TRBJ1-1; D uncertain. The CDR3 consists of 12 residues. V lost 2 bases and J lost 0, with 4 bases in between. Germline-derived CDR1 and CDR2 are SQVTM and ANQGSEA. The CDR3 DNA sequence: TGCAGCGTTGAAACAATGAACACTGAAGCTTTCTTT. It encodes CSVETMNTEAFF.

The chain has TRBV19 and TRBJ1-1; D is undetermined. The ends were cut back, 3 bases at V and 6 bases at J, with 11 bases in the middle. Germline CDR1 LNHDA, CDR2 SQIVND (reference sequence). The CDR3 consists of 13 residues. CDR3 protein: CASSMRAAPEAFF. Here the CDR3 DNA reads TGTGCCAGTAGTATGAGGGCGGCTCCTGAAGCTTTCTTT.

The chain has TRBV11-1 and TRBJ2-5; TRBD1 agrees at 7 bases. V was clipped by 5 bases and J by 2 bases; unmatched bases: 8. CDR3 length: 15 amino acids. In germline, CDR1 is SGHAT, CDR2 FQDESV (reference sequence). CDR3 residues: CASSGTPGQQETQYF. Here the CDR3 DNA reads TGTGCCAGCAGCGGAACCCCGGGACAGCAAGAGACCCAGTACTTC.

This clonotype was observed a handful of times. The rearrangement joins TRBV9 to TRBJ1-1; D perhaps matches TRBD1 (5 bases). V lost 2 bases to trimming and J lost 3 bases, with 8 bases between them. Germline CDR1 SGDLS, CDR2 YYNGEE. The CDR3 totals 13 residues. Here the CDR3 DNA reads TGTGCCAGCAGCGTGGGGGGGGACACTGAAGCTTTCTTT. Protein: CASSVGGDTEAFF.

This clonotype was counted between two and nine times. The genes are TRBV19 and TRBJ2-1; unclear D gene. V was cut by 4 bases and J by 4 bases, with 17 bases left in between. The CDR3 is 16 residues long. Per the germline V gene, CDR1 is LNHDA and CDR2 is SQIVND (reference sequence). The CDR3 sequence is CASSTFKISAYNEQFF. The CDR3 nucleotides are TGTGCCAGTAGTACTTTCAAGATCTCAGCTTACAATGAGCAGTTCTTC.

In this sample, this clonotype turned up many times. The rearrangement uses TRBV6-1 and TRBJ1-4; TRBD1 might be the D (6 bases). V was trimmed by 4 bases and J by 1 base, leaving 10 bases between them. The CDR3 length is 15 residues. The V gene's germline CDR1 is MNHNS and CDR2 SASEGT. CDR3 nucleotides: TGTGCCAGCAGTGTCATCAGGGGAACTAATGAAAAACTGTTTTTT. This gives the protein CASSVIRGTNEKLFF.

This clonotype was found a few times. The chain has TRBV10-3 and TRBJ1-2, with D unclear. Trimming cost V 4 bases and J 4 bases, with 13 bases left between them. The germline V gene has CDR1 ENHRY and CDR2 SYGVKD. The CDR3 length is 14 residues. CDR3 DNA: TGTGCCATCAGTGCAAGCACCGAGCTCTATGGCTACACCTTC. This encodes CAISASTELYGYTF.

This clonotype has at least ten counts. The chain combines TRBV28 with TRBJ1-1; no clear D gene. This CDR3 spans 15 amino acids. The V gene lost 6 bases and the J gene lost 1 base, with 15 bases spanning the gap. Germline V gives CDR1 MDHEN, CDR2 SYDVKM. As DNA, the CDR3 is TGTGCCAGCAGCGAACACCTCCCTGGGAACACTGAAGCTTTCTTT. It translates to CASSEHLPGNTEAFF.